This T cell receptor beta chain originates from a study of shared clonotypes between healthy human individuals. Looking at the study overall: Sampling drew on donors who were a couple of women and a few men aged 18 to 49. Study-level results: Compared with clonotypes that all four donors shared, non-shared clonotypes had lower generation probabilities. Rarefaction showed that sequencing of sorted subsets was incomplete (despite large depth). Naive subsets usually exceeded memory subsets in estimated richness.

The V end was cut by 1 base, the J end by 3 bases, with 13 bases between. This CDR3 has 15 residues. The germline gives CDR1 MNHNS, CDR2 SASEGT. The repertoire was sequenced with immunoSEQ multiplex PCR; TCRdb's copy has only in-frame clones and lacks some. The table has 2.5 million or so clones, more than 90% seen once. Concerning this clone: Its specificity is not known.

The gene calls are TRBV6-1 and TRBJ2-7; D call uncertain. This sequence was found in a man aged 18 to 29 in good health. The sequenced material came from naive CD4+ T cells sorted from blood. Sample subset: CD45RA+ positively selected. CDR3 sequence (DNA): TGTGCCAGCAGTGAAGGTAAAGTTCCCAGCTACGAGCAGTACTTC. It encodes CASSEGKVPSYEQYF.